Described below is a single TCR beta chain sequence and its context. Its antigen remains unidentified. This CDR3 spans 16 amino acids. Germline V lookup: CDR1 SGHAT, CDR2 FQNNGV. The trim removed 5 bases at V and 2 bases at J, leaving 8 bases unmatched. CD4+ T cells from unexposed donors were obtained before the COVID-19 pandemic (2011-2018). Naive and memory CD4+ T cells came from enriched cryopreserved PBMCs. These data originate in a study of CD4 T cells in relation to SARS-CoV-2 and coronaviruses. Whole-study results and caveats: Roughly three fifths of donors had memory CD4+ clonotypes crossrecognizing SARS-CoV-2 and common cold coronavirus spike.

Only in-frame clones appear in the TCRdb table, and some are missing; sequencing was by immunoSEQ multiplex PCR. The data contain about 64,000 clones, approximately 94% of them seen just once; the ten biggest clones take up 0.13% to 0.15%. Input material: naive CD4+ T cells from PBMCs. Subset here: naive CD4+ T cells isolated by negative enrichment. The sequence came from a human donor in good health. The chain employs TRBV11-2 and TRBJ2-3; 9 bases align to TRBD2. The CDR3 here is CASSIIAGANTDTQYF. The CDR3 nucleotides are TGTGCCAGCAGCATAATAGCGGGGGCGAACACAGATACGCAGTATTTT. The whole variable domain, filled in from reference TRBV11-2 and TRBJ2-3, reads EAGVAQSPRYKIIEKRQSVAFWCNPISGHATLYWYQQILGQGPKLLIQFQNNGVVDDSQLPKDRFSAERLKGVDSTLKIQPAKLEDSAVYLCASSIIAGANTDTQYFGPGTRLTVL.